This T cell receptor (beta chain) stems from a study of blood T cells in healthy people across ages. General study points: Both naive CD4+ cell counts and diversity were greater in long-lived donors than in aged donors.

The CDR3 covers 14 residues. V was cut by 10 bases and J by 10 bases, with 23 bases left in between. Alongside a J-beta primer mix, a sample-barcoded 5' primer served in a second PCR lasting roughly 7 to 11 cycles. Every single cDNA molecule received a tag from a template-switch adaptor with 12 random nucleotides. Sequencing yielded, for each sample, at least 3 million paired-end reads carrying CDR3. MiXCR, applied by TCRdb to the 5' RACE reads, yields one record per CDR3 protein. Among 540,000 or so distinct CDR3 sequences listed, 25% to 30% were seen once. This clonotype has at least ten counts. Its specificity is not known.

The receptor comes from a woman aged 70-85 years in good health. The V and J genes are TRBV12-3 or TRBV12-4 and TRBJ2-1; perhaps TRBD2 as D (7 bases). Sequences were obtained from blood. The CDR3 sequence is CAILLGGGWDEQFF. CDR3 nucleotide sequence: TGTGCCATTCTCTTAGGGGGGGGCTGGGACGAGCAGTTCTTC.